The 25 T cell receptor beta chains listed next were all sequenced from one sample in a study of blood T cells in healthy people across ages. The use of a sample-barcoded 5' primer and a J-beta primer mix characterized a second PCR of about 7 to 12 cycles. TCRdb used MiXCR to reprocess the 5' RACE reads, holding one entry per CDR3 protein. This table holds about 1.1 million distinct CDR3 sequences, approximately 38% found once. The sample comprised blood. These TCRs come from a young man in good health.

V gene TRBV19 combines with J gene TRBJ1-1, with 7 nucleotides matching TRBD1. With 4 bases clipped from V and 0 bases from J, the junction kept 8 bases outside the gene matches. The CDR3 has 16 amino acids. From germline, CDR1 is LNHDA and CDR2 SQIVND (reference sequence). CDR3 protein: CASSRTGHPVNTEAFF. The CDR3 bases are TGTGCCAGTAGTAGGACAGGCCATCCCGTGAACACTGAAGCTTTCTTT.

The table lists this clonotype with a few counts. The J gene is TRBJ1-6, the V gene TRBV27; weak D call: TRBD1 (5 bases). The germline V gene encodes CDR1 MNHEY and CDR2 SMNVEV (reference sequence). The V end lost 0 bases, the J end lost 10 bases, and 10 bases lay between the germline ends. This CDR3 contains 14 residues. CDR3 amino acids: CASSLSWGRSPLHF. The CDR3 coding sequence is TGTGCCAGCAGTTTATCGTGGGGCAGGTCACCCCTCCACTTT.

Of note for this clonotype: Sequence at one end of the junction differs from germline and may be a read error. The rearrangement links TRBV28 to TRBJ2-3; 7 bases line up with TRBD2. The CDR3 consists of 15 residues. Germline V gene sequence: CDR1 MDHEN, CDR2 SYDVKM. The CDR3 nucleotides read TGTACCAGCAGTCTCCCAGCGGGGAGCACAGATACGCAGTATTTT. It specifies CTSSLPAGSTDTQYF.

This clonotype was observed a handful of times. This chain links TRBV7-9 with TRBJ2-1, with D possibly matching TRBD1 (6 bases). Germline CDR1 SEHNR, CDR2 FQNEAQ (reference sequence). V was cut by 1 base and J by 3 bases, with 13 bases left in between. The CDR3 covers 16 residues. The DNA of the CDR3 is TGTGCCAGCAGCTTAGGGGGGCAGCCTCTCTACAATGAGCAGTTCTTC. It yields the protein CASSLGGQPLYNEQFF.

Of note for this clonotype: Given the absence of the conserved phenylalanine or tryptophan at the CDR3 end, a read error is likely. The CDR3 protein is CASSPGQNTEAFL. DNA of the CDR3: TGCGCCAGCAGCCCGGGACAGAACACTGAAGCTTTCTTG. This sequence joins TRBV5-1 and TRBJ1-1; D possibly corresponds to TRBD1 (6 bases). The CDR3 contains 13 residues. Trimming took 4 bases from V and 1 from J, leaving 8 bases between them. CDR1 and CDR2 from the germline V gene are SGHRS and YFSETQ.

Turning to this clonotype: A read error may produce the germline difference seen at one junction end. This chain uses TRBV4-2 with TRBJ2-1, with D uncertain. Germline assignment: CDR1 LGHNA and CDR2 YNFKEQ. The CDR3 length is 13 residues. CDR3 sequence reads: CASSPTSVDERFF. In DNA form, the CDR3 reads TGTGCCAGCAGCCCAACTTCAGTGGATGAGCGGTTCTTC.

Only a few counts were recorded for this clonotype. The rearrangement links TRBV20-1 to TRBJ1-5, with 7 bases identical to TRBD1. The CDR3 sequence is 14 residues long. V lost 5 bases, J lost 2 bases, and 6 bases stayed unmatched. The germline V gene has CDR1 DFQATT and CDR2 SNEGSKA (reference sequence). The CDR3 DNA follows: TGCAGTGCTGTGGACAGGAACGGCAATCAGCCCCAGCATTTT. This codes for CSAVDRNGNQPQHF.

This clonotype was observed a few times. The V and J genes are TRBV28 and TRBJ2-1; 9 bases fit TRBD1. CDR1 and CDR2 (germline): MDHEN, SYDVKM. The CDR3 is 14 amino acids. Trimming at V came to 5 bases and at J to 9 bases, leaving 8 bases not matched to a gene. The CDR3 is CASSAGQGKGEQFF. CDR3 bases: TGTGCCAGCAGTGCGGGACAGGGTAAGGGTGAGCAGTTCTTC.

The chain carries TRBV5-1 and TRBJ1-1; D not certain. Deletions cut 0 bases from V and 3 bases from J, with 9 bases between. Per germline, CDR1 SGHRS and CDR2 YFSETQ. This CDR3 is built from 14 residues. CDR3 nucleotides: TGCGCCAGCAGCTTGGAGGGCCCTGACACTGAAGCTTTCTTT. Translation gives CASSLEGPDTEAFF.

The rearrangement joins TRBV10-3 to TRBJ1-1, with D possibly being TRBD1 (6 bases). V lost 2 bases and J 5 bases, leaving 21 bases between the germline ends. Germline CDR1 ENHRY, CDR2 SYGVKD. The CDR3 spans 17 residues. The CDR3 sequence is CAISEPSAGGGGTEAFF. The CDR3 bases are TGTGCCATCAGTGAGCCCTCCGCGGGGGGAGGGGGGACTGAAGCTTTCTTT.

This clonotype was picked up a small number of times. The gene calls are TRBV12-3 or TRBV12-4 and TRBJ2-5, with 8 bases matching TRBD1. V was pared by 5 bases and J by 4 bases, with 9 bases of the junction left unmatched. The CDR3 has 15 amino acids. The CDR3 nucleotides read TGTGCCAGCAGTGAACTGACAGGGGACCCAGAGACCCAGTACTTC. This codes for CASSELTGDPETQYF.

As for this clonotype: A much larger clonotype is one base distant, so this may be a read error. V usage is TRBV7-8 and J usage is TRBJ2-5; D is perhaps TRBD1 or TRBD2 (5 bases each). CDR1 SGHVS and CDR2 FQNEAQ come from the germline V gene. V lost 3 bases, J lost 11 bases, and 19 bases lay in between. CDR3 size: 14 residues. CDR3 sequence: CASSFGTTMGEQYF. In nucleotides, the CDR3 is TGTGCCAGCAGCTTTGGGACCACAATGGGGGAGCAGTACTTC.

This clonotype came up many times. The chain is built from TRBV29-1 and TRBJ2-1; the match to TRBD2 covers 7 bases. V lost 4 bases and J lost 3; bases outside the gene matches: 9. CDR3 length equals 15 residues. Germline assignment: CDR1 SQVTM and CDR2 ANQGSEA. The CDR3 loop reads CSVVARSGVYNEQFF. The CDR3 region has the DNA TGCAGCGTTGTCGCTCGGAGCGGGGTCTACAATGAGCAGTTCTTC.

This clonotype was recorded once. A read error is likely, as this CDR3 ends without the conserved phenylalanine or tryptophan. The rearrangement links TRBV20-1 to TRBJ2-3; D may correspond to TRBD1 or TRBD2 (6 bases each). Germline V gives CDR1 DFQATT, CDR2 SNEGSKA (reference sequence). The CDR3 is 14 residues long. V was cut by 6 bases and J by 1 base, with 14 bases left in between. The CDR3 region has the DNA TGCAGTGCCTATAAAAGGGGGGGCACAGATACGCAGTATCTT. This translates into CSAYKRGGTDTQYL.

The chain couples TRBV6-6 to TRBJ2-7, with 11 bases fitting TRBD2. Trimming at V came to 4 bases and at J to 1 base, leaving 9 bases not matched to a gene. There are 17 residues in the CDR3. Germline V gives CDR1 MNHNY, CDR2 SVGAGI (reference sequence). CDR3 loop: CASSSGTSGIFSYEQYF. The CDR3 DNA follows: TGTGCCAGCAGTTCCGGGACTAGCGGAATATTTTCCTACGAGCAGTACTTC.

This clonotype was detected a few times. The rearrangement uses TRBV4-2 and TRBJ2-2; tentative D call: TRBD2 (5 bases). This CDR3 comprises 15 residues. Germline V CDR1 and CDR2: LGHNA, YNFKEQ. Trimming took off 1 base at V and 5 bases at J, with 11 bases between the two ends. CDR3 DNA: TGTGCCAGCAGCCAAGTTGATTCGGGGACCGGGGAGCTGTTTTTT. This encodes CASSQVDSGTGELFF.

This sequence joins TRBV20-1 and TRBJ1-2; D ambiguous. Germline assignment: CDR1 DFQATT and CDR2 SNEGSKA (reference sequence). The CDR3 length is 14 residues. The CDR3 region has the DNA TGCATCCATGGGCCTGGACGGCTTAACTATGGCTACACCTTC. It translates to CIHGPGRLNYGYTF.

In its sample, this clonotype was seen a few times. J is TRBJ2-1 and V is TRBV6-1; 10 nucleotides match TRBD1. CDR1 MNHNS and CDR2 SASEGT come from the germline V gene. The CDR3 spans 17 residues. Trimming took 6 bases from V and 4 from J; bases not matched to a gene: 12. CDR3 amino acids: CASRNGQGEISYNEQFF. The CDR3 DNA sequence: TGTGCCAGCAGAAACGGACAGGGGGAAATTTCGTACAATGAGCAGTTCTTC.

This clonotype was seen only a few times. J is TRBJ1-2 and V is TRBV4-3; D unclear. Germline V gives CDR1 LGHNA, CDR2 YSLEER. This CDR3 comprises 14 residues. The germline V and J ends were trimmed by 0 bases and 4 bases, with 9 bases remaining between them. The CDR3 DNA reads TGCGCCAGCAGCCAAGATAAAGGGTTCTATGGCTACACCTTC. It encodes CASSQDKGFYGYTF.

As to this clonotype: This may arise from a read error, as a much more abundant clone is one base away. The CDR3 loop is CASSGEGNSPLHF. Written as DNA, the CDR3 is TGTGCCAGCAGCGGAGAGGGTAATTCACCCCTCCACTTT. The genes are TRBV7-8 and TRBJ1-6, with D unresolved. V lost 5 bases, J lost 6 bases, and 8 bases lay in between. CDR1 SGHVS and CDR2 FQNEAQ come from the germline V gene. This CDR3 region has 13 residues.

The rearrangement joins TRBV20-1 to TRBJ2-5; 10 nucleotides align to TRBD2. Germline CDR1 DFQATT, CDR2 SNEGSKA (reference sequence). The V and J ends lost 5 bases and 7 bases, in that order; junction bases with no gene match: 7. The CDR3 sequence is 13 residues long. The CDR3 DNA is TGCAGTGCTCGTCAGCGGGGGGGTCTGACCCAGTACTTC. This codes for CSARQRGGLTQYF.

Comment on this clonotype: Sequence at one end of the junction differs from germline and may be a read error. This chain connects TRBV12-3 or TRBV12-4 to TRBJ2-1; 10 bases are a match to TRBD2. CDR3 length: 15 amino acids. CDR3 protein: CANSFRSGGDNEQFF. CDR3 nucleotides: TGTGCCAACAGTTTTCGGAGCGGGGGGGACAATGAGCAGTTCTTC.

The genes are TRBV13 and TRBJ2-2; the D gene is possibly TRBD1 (5 bases). Germline V gives CDR1 PRHDT, CDR2 FYEKMQ (reference sequence). Trimming removed 2 bases from V and 6 bases from J, with 25 bases in between. The CDR3 consists of 19 residues. CDR3 amino acids: CASSLMSGKLGWDSGELFF. The DNA for the CDR3 is TGTGCCAGCAGCTTAATGTCAGGGAAACTCGGTTGGGATTCCGGGGAGCTGTTTTTT.

The rearrangement links TRBV2 to TRBJ1-2, with a tentative D call TRBD1 (6 bases). There are 16 residues in the CDR3. Trimming took 2 bases from V and 5 from J, leaving 18 bases between them. The germline V gene has CDR1 SNHLY and CDR2 FYNNEI. CDR3 coding DNA: TGTGCCAGCAGTGAAATAGGACAGATTCAAATTTATGGCTACACCTTC. This gives the protein CASSEIGQIQIYGYTF.

The V gene is TRBV6-2 or TRBV6-3, the J gene TRBJ2-1; 7 bases fit TRBD1. Trimming at V came to 0 bases and at J to 7 bases, leaving 15 bases not matched to a gene. This CDR3 has 18 residues. Germline V gene lookup returns CDR1 MNHEY and CDR2 SVGEGT. CDR3: CASSYSKGYRGEVNEQFF. CDR3 sequence (DNA): TGTGCCAGCAGTTACTCGAAAGGCTACAGGGGTGAGGTAAATGAGCAGTTCTTC.